This TCR beta chain was identified in a study of multiple sclerosis patients with progressive multifocal leukoencephalopathy. Every PCR reaction included synthetic inline CDR3 controls for all V-J pairings. Sequencing was performed with immunoSEQ multiplex PCR; in TCRdb, only in-frame clones are kept and a portion is missing. This sample carries more than 25,000 clones, 88% of them seen once, and the ten largest clones take approximately 1.1%. V dropped 3 bases and J dropped 5; count of bases not matched to a gene: 9. CDR3 length: 15 residues. The germline gives CDR1 MNHNS, CDR2 SASEGT. Remarks on this clone: At the DNA level, this CDR3 is encoded by other sequences in the same sample as well.

Time point in this sample: before natalizumab initiation. The V and J genes are TRBV6-1 and TRBJ2-7, with 8 bases fitting TRBD1. Material: PBMCs. The source is a human donor with multiple sclerosis. The CDR3 sequence is CASSDWRQGAHEQYF. Here the CDR3 DNA reads TGTGCCAGCAGTGATTGGCGGCAGGGGGCCCACGAGCAGTACTTC.